A single sample is the source of the 24 T cell receptor beta chains below, sequenced in a study of blood T cell repertoires in COVID-19. Clones were sequenced by immunoSEQ multiplex PCR, and TCRdb holds only the in-frame ones, with some missing. The sample has 200,000 to 300,000 clones, about nine tenths seen once; the top ten hold around 1.3%. What was sequenced was PBMCs or T cells enriched from blood (not recorded which). These receptors all stem from a woman aged 40 to 50 with acute COVID-19.

The chain combines TRBV5-5 with TRBJ2-1; D call uncertain. V was pared by 0 bases and J by 4 bases, with 8 bases between. The CDR3 runs to 14 residues. Germline lookup yields CDR1 SGHKS and CDR2 YYEKEE (reference sequence). CDR3 region: CASSLVPGYNEQFF. CDR3 sequence (DNA): TGTGCCAGCAGCTTGGTCCCAGGATACAATGAGCAGTTCTTC.

This chain links TRBV27 with TRBJ2-7; 7 bases align to TRBD1. The CDR3 sequence is 16 residues long. V gave up 8 bases and J gave up 1 base; unmatched junction bases: 14. Germline CDR1 and CDR2: MNHEY and SMNVEV (reference sequence). CDR3 in DNA: TGTGCCAGCCCCCGCGCCCGGGACAGCAATTCCTACGAGCAGTACTTC. This encodes CASPRARDSNSYEQYF.

J is TRBJ2-2 and V is TRBV24-1, with D possibly TRBD1 on 6 matching bases. Germline CDR1 is KGHDR and CDR2 is SFDVKD. V lost 9 bases and J 3 bases, leaving 10 bases between the germline ends. The CDR3 sequence is 13 residues long. Here the CDR3 DNA reads TGTGCCACCGTGGACAGCTACACCGGGGAGCTGTTTTTT. As protein: CATVDSYTGELFF.

This chain uses TRBV4-2 with TRBJ1-6; D remains ambiguous. The germline V and J ends were trimmed by 0 bases and 0 bases, with 12 bases remaining between them. Germline V gene lookup returns CDR1 LGHNA and CDR2 YNFKEQ. This CDR3 has 18 amino acids. CDR3 protein: CASSQDDKSSSYNSPLHF. The DNA of the CDR3 is TGTGCCAGCAGCCAAGATGACAAAAGCAGCTCCTATAATTCACCCCTCCACTTT.

This sequence joins TRBV28 and TRBJ1-2; no clear D gene. The germline V gene has CDR1 MDHEN and CDR2 SYDVKM. This CDR3 has 12 amino acids. V was shortened by 9 bases and J by 4 bases, with 12 bases between the two germline ends. CDR3 bases: TGTGCCAGTCGCGGGGAGTTCTATGGCTACACCTTC. Translation: CASRGEFYGYTF.

The rearrangement uses TRBV10-3 and TRBJ1-5, with D unresolved. Germline CDR1 and CDR2: ENHRY and SYGVKD. The CDR3 extends over 13 amino acids. Trimming stripped 4 bases from V and 3 bases from J, with 7 bases between. Written as DNA, the CDR3 is TGTGCCATCAGTGGGGCATTCAATCAGCCCCAGCATTTT. Its translation is CAISGAFNQPQHF.

This chain links TRBV28 with TRBJ2-2; 11 bases match TRBD2. Per the germline V gene, CDR1 is MDHEN and CDR2 is SYDVKM. The V gene end was trimmed by 6 bases and the J gene end by 1 base; junction bases not matched to a gene: 7. The CDR3 covers 17 residues. As DNA, the CDR3 is TGTGCCAGCAGCGTACCGGGACTAGCGGAGAACACCGGGGAGCTGTTTTTT. This codes for CASSVPGLAENTGELFF.

The CDR3: CASSLDRRTQYF. The CDR3 DNA follows: TGTGCCAGCAGTTTGGATCGGAGAACGCAGTATTTT. The rearrangement joins TRBV12-3 or TRBV12-4 to TRBJ2-3, with D hard to call. Trimming removed 3 bases from V and 9 bases from J, with 10 bases in between. The CDR3 sequence is 12 residues long.

This chain joins TRBV7-9 and TRBJ2-7; D gene uncertain. Trimming left V 5 bases short and J 3 bases short, with 14 bases between. Germline assignment: CDR1 SEHNR and CDR2 FQNEAQ (reference sequence). The CDR3 consists of 14 residues. The CDR3 loop is CASSPASLVYEQYF. DNA for the CDR3: TGTGCCAGCAGCCCCGCGTCCCTAGTCTACGAGCAGTACTTC.

This clone has just one count. This chain's CDR3 is CASSDGVSMNTEAFF. The CDR3 DNA is TGTGCCAGCAGTGACGGTGTGTCCATGAACACTGAAGCTTTCTTT. The chain couples TRBV25-1 to TRBJ1-1; D unresolved. Germline lookup yields CDR1 MGHDK and CDR2 SYGVNS. This CDR3 comprises 15 residues. The V end lost 3 bases, the J end lost 0 bases, and 11 bases lay between the germline ends. Filled out from reference TRBV25-1 and TRBJ1-1, the complete variable domain reads EADIYQTPRYLVIGTGKKITLECSQTMGHDKMYWYQQDPGMELHLIHYSYGVNSTEKGDLSSESTVSRIRTEHFPLTLESARPSHTSQYLCASSDGVSMNTEAFFGQGTRLTVV.

The chain carries TRBV5-1 and TRBJ2-1; perhaps TRBD2 as D (6 bases). The CDR3 is made up of 15 amino acids. Germline loops: CDR1 SGHRS, CDR2 YFSETQ. Trimming left V 0 bases short and J 4 bases short, with 11 bases between. Here the CDR3 reads CASSLAGDGYNEQFF. The CDR3 DNA follows: TGCGCCAGCAGCTTGGCGGGGGACGGATACAATGAGCAGTTCTTC.

The rearrangement uses TRBV7-9 and TRBJ2-3, with D maybe TRBD2 (5 bases). This CDR3 region has 17 residues. The germline V gene has CDR1 SEHNR and CDR2 FQNEAQ (reference sequence). Trimming took 1 base from V and 1 from J, leaving 15 bases between them. In nucleotides, the CDR3 is TGTGCCAGCAGCTTAGTGCGGGTTTTAGGTGGCACAGATACGCAGTATTTT. It specifies CASSLVRVLGGTDTQYF.

This clone appeared once. The gene calls are TRBV19 and TRBJ2-5; D perhaps matches TRBD2 (6 bases). CDR3 length equals 14 residues. Germline V gene data show CDR1 as LNHDA and CDR2 as SQIVND (reference sequence). V shed 1 base and J shed 2 bases, with 8 bases lying between them. CDR3 DNA: TGTGCCAGTAGTATAGGGGGACTGCAAGAGACCCAGTACTTC. This gives the protein CASSIGGLQETQYF.

The chain carries TRBV7-9 and TRBJ2-1; unclear D gene. The germline V and J ends were trimmed by 7 bases and 4 bases, with 14 bases remaining between them. Germline-derived CDR1 and CDR2 are SEHNR and FQNEAQ (reference sequence). The CDR3 is 14 amino acids. CDR3: CASTPGREYNEQFF. The CDR3 nucleotides are TGTGCCAGCACCCCTGGTCGAGAATACAATGAGCAGTTCTTC.

V is TRBV2 and J is TRBJ2-3; D might be TRBD1 (6 bases). V shed 3 bases and J shed 0 bases, with 10 bases lying between them. This CDR3 has 15 residues. From germline, CDR1 is SNHLY and CDR2 FYNNEI. The CDR3 DNA is TGTGCCAGCAGTGAGGACAGTATCAGCACAGATACGCAGTATTTT. Translating it yields CASSEDSISTDTQYF.

The chain has TRBV28 and TRBJ2-3, with 10 bases fitting TRBD2. This CDR3 contains 14 residues. Germline V lookup: CDR1 MDHEN, CDR2 SYDVKM. The V gene end was trimmed by 10 bases and the J gene end by 4 bases; junction bases not matched to a gene: 8. This CDR3 reads CAIGASGSADTQYF. CDR3 bases: TGTGCCATTGGCGCTAGCGGGAGTGCAGATACGCAGTATTTT.

The chain has TRBV9 and TRBJ1-2; maybe TRBD1 (6 bases). Germline-derived CDR1 and CDR2 are SGDLS and YYNGEE. The V end was cut by 3 bases, the J end by 2 bases, with 11 bases between. The CDR3 contains 14 residues. The CDR3 loop is CASSADSANYGYTF. DNA of the CDR3: TGTGCCAGCAGCGCGGACAGTGCCAACTATGGCTACACCTTC.

This chain links TRBV7-2 with TRBJ1-6; no clear D. The CDR3 contains 17 residues. The V end was cut by 3 bases, the J end by 4 bases, with 16 bases between. Per germline, CDR1 SGHTA and CDR2 FQGNSA. CDR3 DNA sequence: TGTGCCAGCAGCTTTATCGCGGGGAATGAGTATAATTCACCCCTCCACTTT. Its protein is CASSFIAGNEYNSPLHF.

The genes are TRBV23-1 and TRBJ1-2; 10 bases align to TRBD1. TRBV23-1 has ORF status, its function being uncertain. With V trimmed by 8 bases and J by 8 bases, 8 bases remained unmatched. This CDR3 comprises 13 residues. The DNA for the CDR3 is TGCGCCAGCCCGGACAGGGGGGCGAAAGGCTACACCTTC. It specifies CASPDRGAKGYTF.

The chain employs TRBV7-9 and TRBJ1-4; TRBD1 is a possible D gene (5 bases). CDR1 is SEHNR and CDR2 is FQNEAQ in the germline V gene (reference sequence). The CDR3 covers 14 residues. The V and J ends lost 5 bases and 8 bases respectively, with 15 bases between them. CDR3 sequence: CASSNRQTTEKLFF. The CDR3 DNA is TGTGCCAGCAGCAACCGACAGACAACCGAAAAACTGTTTTTT. Filled out from reference TRBV7-9 and TRBJ1-4, the complete variable domain reads DTGVSQNPRHKITKRGQNVTFRCDPISEHNRLYWYRQTLGQGPEFLTYFQNEAQLEKSRLLSDRFSAERPKGSFSTLEIQRTEQGDSAMYLCASSNRQTTEKLFFGSGTQLSVL.

This clone was seen a few times. The genes are TRBV10-3 and TRBJ2-3, with TRBD1 as a possible D gene (6 bases). The CDR3 totals 14 residues. Deletions cut 4 bases from V and 4 bases from J, with 12 bases between. The V gene's germline CDR1 is ENHRY and CDR2 SYGVKD. CDR3 nucleotide sequence: TGTGCCATCAGTGGTGAAGGGGGATCAGATACGCAGTATTTT. Protein product: CAISGEGGSDTQYF.

V is TRBV7-9 and J is TRBJ2-1; a possible D gene is TRBD1 (7 bases). V was shortened by 7 bases and J by 3 bases, with 13 bases between the two germline ends. CDR1 SEHNR and CDR2 FQNEAQ come from the germline V gene (reference sequence). CDR3 length equals 14 residues. DNA for the CDR3: TGTGCCAGCACCCAGGGGGAGGTCTACAATGAGCAGTTCTTC. It translates to CASTQGEVYNEQFF.

This chain joins TRBV6-2 or TRBV6-3 and TRBJ2-7, with 9 bases fitting TRBD1. The CDR3 consists of 14 residues. Germline CDR1 reads MNHEY; CDR2 reads SVGEGT. Trimming removed 4 bases from V and 3 bases from J; junction bases left unmatched: 4. CDR3 DNA: TGTGCCAGCAGTTTGGGGACAGGGAACTACGAGCAGTACGTC. It specifies CASSLGTGNYEQYV.

The chain links TRBV4-1 to TRBJ2-1; D ambiguous. The CDR3 length is 17 residues. Trimming removed 2 bases at V and 8 bases at J, with 22 bases between. From germline, CDR1 is MGHRA and CDR2 YSYEKL. The CDR3 here is CASSQPLVAFVRYEQFF. CDR3 nucleotide sequence: TGCGCCAGCAGCCAACCCTTGGTCGCGTTCGTTCGCTATGAGCAGTTCTTC.